The present T cell receptor (beta chain) was sequenced within a study of T cell responses to AZD1222 COVID-19 vaccine. Using immunoSEQ multiplex PCR, the repertoire was profiled, and TCRdb retains in-frame clones only, with some absent. This repertoire shows about 150,000 clones, about 94% found once; its top ten account for roughly 4%. The CDR3 is 14 residues long. Germline CDR1 is GTSNPN and CDR2 is SVGIG (reference sequence). Trimming pared 1 base from V and 3 bases from J, leaving 12 bases between. This sequence joins TRBV30 and TRBJ1-2; D call uncertain. The TCR comes from an adult in good health. The sample consisted of peripheral blood, taken on day 0 of AZD1222 vaccination. The CDR3 DNA follows: TGTGCCTGGAGTGAAGGCGGTAGTGACTATGGCTACACCTTC. It yields the protein CAWSEGGSDYGYTF.